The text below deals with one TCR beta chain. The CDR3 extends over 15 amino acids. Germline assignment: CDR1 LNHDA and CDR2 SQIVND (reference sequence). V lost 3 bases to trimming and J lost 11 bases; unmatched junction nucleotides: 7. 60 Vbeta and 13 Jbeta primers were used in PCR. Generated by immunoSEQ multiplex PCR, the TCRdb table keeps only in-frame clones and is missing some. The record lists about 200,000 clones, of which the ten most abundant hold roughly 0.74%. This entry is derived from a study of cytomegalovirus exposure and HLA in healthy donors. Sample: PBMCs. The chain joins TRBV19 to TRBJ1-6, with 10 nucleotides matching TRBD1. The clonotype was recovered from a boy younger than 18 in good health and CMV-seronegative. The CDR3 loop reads CASSILTGGRAPLHF. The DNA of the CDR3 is TGTGCCAGTAGTATCCTGACAGGGGGCAGGGCACCCCTCCACTTT.